The rows below give T cell receptor beta chains drawn from one sample of a study of T cell responses to AZD1222 COVID-19 vaccine. Profiled with immunoSEQ multiplex PCR; TCRdb holds only in-frame clones, not every one. The table records just over 90,000 clones, around 91% of them present only once. This sample comprised peripheral blood, obtained 28 days after the second AZD1222 dose. The receptors shown here come from an adult who received the AZD1222 COVID-19 vaccine. The CDR3 runs from the conserved cysteine through the conserved F or W. D genes are given only for firm matches. Expanded clones get a size class; other rows say once, few or many, or leave the size out.

v_gene	j_gene	abundance	d_gene	CDR3aa	CDR3nt
TRBV6-5	TRBJ1-1	NA	NA	CASSRGLGPKAFF	TGTGCCAGCAGTCGGGGGTTAGGTCCAAAAGCTTTCTTT
TRBV5-4	TRBJ2-5	few	NA	CASSFEWTTETQYF	TGTGCCAGCAGCTTCGAATGGACTACAGAGACCCAGTACTTC
TRBV6-1	TRBJ2-7	NA	NA	CASSEHRVHEQYF	TGTGCCAGCAGTGAACACAGGGTCCACGAGCAGTACTTC
TRBV18	TRBJ2-7	NA	TRBD1	CASSRTGGNEQYF	TGTGCCAGCTCACGGACAGGGGGTAACGAGCAGTACTTC
TRBV19	TRBJ2-2	few	NA	CASSIPLTTNTGELFF	TGTGCCAGTAGTATCCCCTTGACAACGAACACCGGGGAGCTGTTTTTT
TRBV10-3	TRBJ2-7	once	NA	CAISTGSGEQYF	TGTGCCATCAGTACAGGTTCGGGGGAGCAGTACTTC
TRBV6-6	TRBJ1-2	few	NA	CASRDRGGLNGYTF	TGTGCCAGCAGAGACCGCGGGGGCCTGAATGGCTACACCTTC
TRBV2	TRBJ2-7	NA	NA	CASSEGAGASYEQYF	TGTGCCAGCAGTGAAGGTGCAGGGGCTTCCTACGAGCAGTACTTC
TRBV5-1	TRBJ1-3	NA	NA	CASSKIPGAGFNTIYF	TGCGCCAGCAGCAAAATACCGGGGGCTGGTTTTAACACCATATATTTT
TRBV9	TRBJ2-7	NA	TRBD2	CASSLDPGGPGYEQYF	TGTGCCAGCAGCCTAGACCCGGGAGGGCCAGGATACGAGCAGTACTTC
TRBV9	TRBJ2-2	NA	TRBD2	CASSVEGAGTGELFF	TGTGCCAGCAGCGTAGAAGGAGCGGGGACCGGGGAGCTGTTTTTT